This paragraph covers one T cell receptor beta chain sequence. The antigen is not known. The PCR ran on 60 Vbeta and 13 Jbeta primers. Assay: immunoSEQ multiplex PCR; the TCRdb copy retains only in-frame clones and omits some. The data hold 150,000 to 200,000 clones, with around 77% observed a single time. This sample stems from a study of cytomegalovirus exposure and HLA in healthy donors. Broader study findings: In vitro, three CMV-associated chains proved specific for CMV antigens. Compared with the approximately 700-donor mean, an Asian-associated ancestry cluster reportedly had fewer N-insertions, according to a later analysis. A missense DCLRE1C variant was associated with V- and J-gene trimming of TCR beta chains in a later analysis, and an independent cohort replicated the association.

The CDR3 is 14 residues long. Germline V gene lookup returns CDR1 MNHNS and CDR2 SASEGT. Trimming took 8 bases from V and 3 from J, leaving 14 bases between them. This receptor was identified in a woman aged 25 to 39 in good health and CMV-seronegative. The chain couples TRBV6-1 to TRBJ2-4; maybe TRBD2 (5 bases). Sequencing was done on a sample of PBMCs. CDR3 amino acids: CASHPGLGKNIQYF. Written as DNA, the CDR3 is TGTGCCAGCCATCCGGGGTTAGGCAAAAACATTCAGTACTTC.